This T cell receptor beta chain originates from a study of PD-1 blockade in classical Hodgkin lymphoma. Using immunoSEQ multiplex PCR, the repertoire was profiled, and TCRdb retains in-frame clones only, with some absent. Among approximately 23,000 clones listed, 90% to 95% were seen once. Regarding time point: newly diagnosed, previously untreated cHL patient sample. Negative magnetic selection isolated CD4+ T cells from thawed PBMCs. This CDR3 region has 16 residues. Germline assignment: CDR1 LGHNA and CDR2 YSLEER. Between the trimmed V and J ends, which lost 7 bases and 0 bases, there was a span of 16 bases.

This receptor was identified in a human donor with classical Hodgkin lymphoma. This chain links TRBV4-3 with TRBJ2-1; unclear D gene. The specimen sequenced was CD4+ T cells from blood. The CDR3 spells CASTPTLSLSYNEQFF. For the CDR3, the DNA is TGCGCCAGCACCCCGACCCTTTCCCTCTCCTACAATGAGCAGTTCTTC.